The next 4 T cell receptor beta chains were all read from a single sample in a study of identical twins. TCRdb re-called the 5' RACE reads with MiXCR, one entry per CDR3 protein. The repertoire holds around 280,000 distinct CDR3 sequences, with under 9.5% as singletons. This same sample was also taken into another study, of yellow fever vaccine responses in identical twins.

Input material: memory (CD45RO+) T cells sorted from blood. These receptors all stem from a woman aged 18 to 35 in good health.

This clonotype was counted at least ten times. This chain uses TRBV20-1 with TRBJ2-2; TRBD2 aligns across 7 bases. V lost 0 bases and J lost 6; bases outside the gene matches: 13. The CDR3 consists of 17 residues. Germline V gene lookup returns CDR1 DFQATT and CDR2 SNEGSKA (reference sequence). CDR3 in DNA: TGCAGTGCTAGAGATCGATTAGGACTAGGTTGGGCCGGGGAGCTGTTTTTT. Protein sequence: CSARDRLGLGWAGELFF.

This clonotype was picked up a small number of times. CDR3 in DNA: TGTGCCAGCAGCCCGGGAAACTGGGAGACCCAGTACTTC. Translated: CASSPGNWETQYF. The V gene is TRBV11-2, the J gene TRBJ2-5; maybe TRBD2 (5 bases). Per the germline V gene, CDR1 is SGHAT and CDR2 is FQNNGV. V was cut by 5 bases and J by 5 bases, with 12 bases left in between. The CDR3 is made up of 13 amino acids.

This clonotype turned up a few times. The V call is TRBV2, the J call TRBJ2-7; 9 nucleotides line up with TRBD1. V lost 9 bases and J lost 6; bases outside the gene matches: 6. The CDR3 has 12 residues. Per germline, CDR1 SNHLY and CDR2 FYNNEI. CDR3 nucleotides: TGTGCCAGACAGGGGGCCGAATCCGAGCAGTACTTC. It yields the protein CARQGAESEQYF.

This clonotype has a handful of counts. V usage is TRBV2 and J usage is TRBJ2-5; D is possibly TRBD2 (6 bases). From germline, CDR1 is SNHLY and CDR2 FYNNEI. Trimming cost V 3 bases and J 3 bases, with 14 bases left between them. CDR3 length equals 15 residues. The CDR3 region is CASSDPLAPKETQYF. CDR3 DNA: TGTGCCAGCAGTGACCCCCTAGCGCCCAAAGAGACCCAGTACTTC.